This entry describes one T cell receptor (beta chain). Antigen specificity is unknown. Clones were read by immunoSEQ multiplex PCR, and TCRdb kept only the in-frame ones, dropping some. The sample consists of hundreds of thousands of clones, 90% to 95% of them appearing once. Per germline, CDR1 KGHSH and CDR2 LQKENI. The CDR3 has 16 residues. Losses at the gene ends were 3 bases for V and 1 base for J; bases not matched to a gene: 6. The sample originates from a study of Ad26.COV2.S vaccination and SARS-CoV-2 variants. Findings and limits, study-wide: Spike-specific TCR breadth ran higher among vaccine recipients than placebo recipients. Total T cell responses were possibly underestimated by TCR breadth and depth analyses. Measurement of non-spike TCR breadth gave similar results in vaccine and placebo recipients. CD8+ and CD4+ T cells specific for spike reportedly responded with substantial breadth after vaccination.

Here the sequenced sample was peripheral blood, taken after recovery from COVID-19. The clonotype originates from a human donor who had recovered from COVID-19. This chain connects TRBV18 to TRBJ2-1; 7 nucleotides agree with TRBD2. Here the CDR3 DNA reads TGTGCCAGCTCACCTTTACTAGCGACATCCTACAATGAGCAGTTCTTC. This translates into CASSPLLATSYNEQFF.